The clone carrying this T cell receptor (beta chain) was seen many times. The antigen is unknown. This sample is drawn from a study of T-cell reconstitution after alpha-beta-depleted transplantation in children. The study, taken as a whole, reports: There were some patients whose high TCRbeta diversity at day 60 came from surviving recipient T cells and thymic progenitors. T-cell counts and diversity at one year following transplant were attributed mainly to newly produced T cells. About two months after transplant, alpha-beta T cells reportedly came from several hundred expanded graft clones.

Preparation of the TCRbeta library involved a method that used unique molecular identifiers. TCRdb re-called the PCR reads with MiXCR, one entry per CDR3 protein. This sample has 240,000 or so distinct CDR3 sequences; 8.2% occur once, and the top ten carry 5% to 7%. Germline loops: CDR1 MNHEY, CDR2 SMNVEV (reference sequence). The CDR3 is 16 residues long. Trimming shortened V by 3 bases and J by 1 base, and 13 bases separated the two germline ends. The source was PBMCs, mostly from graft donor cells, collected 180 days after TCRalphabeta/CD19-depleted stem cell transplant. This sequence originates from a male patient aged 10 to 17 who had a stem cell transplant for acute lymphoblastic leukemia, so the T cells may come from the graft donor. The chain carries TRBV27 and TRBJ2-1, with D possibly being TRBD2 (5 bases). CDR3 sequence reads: CASSFGGSPSYNEQFF. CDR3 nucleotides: TGTGCCAGCAGTTTTGGCGGGTCGCCTTCCTACAATGAGCAGTTCTTC.